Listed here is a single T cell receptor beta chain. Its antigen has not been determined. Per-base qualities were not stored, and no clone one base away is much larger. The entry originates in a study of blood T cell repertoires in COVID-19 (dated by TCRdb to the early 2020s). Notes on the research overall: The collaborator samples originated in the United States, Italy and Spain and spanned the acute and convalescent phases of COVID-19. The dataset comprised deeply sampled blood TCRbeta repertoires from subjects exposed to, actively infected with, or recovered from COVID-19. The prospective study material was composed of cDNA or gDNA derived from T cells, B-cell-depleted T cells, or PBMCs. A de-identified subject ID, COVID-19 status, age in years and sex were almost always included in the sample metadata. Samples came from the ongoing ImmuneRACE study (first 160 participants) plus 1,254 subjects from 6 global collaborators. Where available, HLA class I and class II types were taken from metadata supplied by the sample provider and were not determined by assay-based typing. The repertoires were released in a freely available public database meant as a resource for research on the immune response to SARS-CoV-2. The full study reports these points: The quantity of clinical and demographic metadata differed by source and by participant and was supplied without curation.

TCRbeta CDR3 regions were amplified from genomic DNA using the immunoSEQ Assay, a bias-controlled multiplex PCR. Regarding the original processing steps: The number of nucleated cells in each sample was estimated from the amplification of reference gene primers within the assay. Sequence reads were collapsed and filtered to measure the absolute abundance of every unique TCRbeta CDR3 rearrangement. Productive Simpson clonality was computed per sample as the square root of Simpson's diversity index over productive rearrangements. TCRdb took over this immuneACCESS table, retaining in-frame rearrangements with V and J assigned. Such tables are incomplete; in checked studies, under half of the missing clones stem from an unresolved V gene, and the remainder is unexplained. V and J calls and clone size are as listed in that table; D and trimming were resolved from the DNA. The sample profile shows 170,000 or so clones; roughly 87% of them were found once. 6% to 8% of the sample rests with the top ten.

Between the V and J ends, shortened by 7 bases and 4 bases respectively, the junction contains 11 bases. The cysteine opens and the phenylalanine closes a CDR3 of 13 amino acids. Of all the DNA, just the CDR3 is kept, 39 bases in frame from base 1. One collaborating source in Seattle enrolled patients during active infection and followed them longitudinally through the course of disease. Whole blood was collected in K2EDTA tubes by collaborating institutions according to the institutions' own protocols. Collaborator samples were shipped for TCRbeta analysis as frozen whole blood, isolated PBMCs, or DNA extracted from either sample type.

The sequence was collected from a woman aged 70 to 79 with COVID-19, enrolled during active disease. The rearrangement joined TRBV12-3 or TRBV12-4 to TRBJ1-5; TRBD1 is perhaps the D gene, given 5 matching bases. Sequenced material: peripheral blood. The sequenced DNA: TGTGCCAGCAACCTGGGGGGAAATCAGCCCCAGCATTTT. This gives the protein CASNLGGNQPQHF.